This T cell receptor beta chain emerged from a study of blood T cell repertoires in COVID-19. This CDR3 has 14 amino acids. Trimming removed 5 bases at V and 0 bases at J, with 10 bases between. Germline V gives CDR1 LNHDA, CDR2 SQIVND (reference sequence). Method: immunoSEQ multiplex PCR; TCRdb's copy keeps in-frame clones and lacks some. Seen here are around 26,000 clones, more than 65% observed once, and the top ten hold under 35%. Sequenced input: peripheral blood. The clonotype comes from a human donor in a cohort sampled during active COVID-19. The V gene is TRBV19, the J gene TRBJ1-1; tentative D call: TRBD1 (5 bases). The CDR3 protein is CASSSDTLNTEAFF. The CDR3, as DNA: TGTGCCAGTAGTTCGGACACATTGAACACTGAAGCTTTCTTT.